The 31 T cell receptor beta chains below were found in one sample sequenced in a study of blood T cells in healthy people across ages. A J-beta primer mix and a sample-barcoded 5' primer were used in a second PCR of about 7 to 12 cycles. One entry per CDR3 protein, called by TCRdb with MiXCR from the 5' RACE reads. This table holds around 670,000 distinct CDR3 sequences, about 28% found once. Sequenced material: blood. These receptors originate from a woman older than 75 in good health.

This clonotype was counted many times. The genes are TRBV3-1 and TRBJ2-3, with D possibly being TRBD1 or TRBD2 (5 bases each). Trimming removed 0 bases from V and 0 bases from J, with 10 bases in between. CDR1 and CDR2 from the germline V gene are LGHDT and YNNKEL (reference sequence). CDR3 length: 16 amino acids. CDR3 DNA sequence: TGTGCCAGCAGCCAAGATGGGGGAATGAGCACAGATACGCAGTATTTT. It translates to CASSQDGGMSTDTQYF.

CDR3 nucleotide sequence: TGCAGCGTAGCGCGGACAGGGTTGGACATTCAGTACTTC. This codes for CSVARTGLDIQYF. This sequence joins TRBV29-1 and TRBJ2-7; the match to TRBD1 covers 8 bases. The J call may be faulty, since TRBJ2-4 better matches the DNA end. The CDR3 has 13 amino acids. CDR1 is SQVTM, CDR2 ANQGSEA, per germline.

In regard to this clonotype: Being one base from a much bigger clone, this may be a read error. The chain links TRBV9 to TRBJ2-1; D ambiguous. The germline V gene has CDR1 SGDLS and CDR2 YYNGEE. The CDR3 runs to 15 residues. This CDR3 reads CAGSASVASYNEQFF. The CDR3 DNA follows: TGTGCCGGCAGCGCCTCTGTGGCCTCCTACAATGAGCAGTTCTTC.

In the case of this clonotype: With a much larger clone just one base away, this may be a read error. J is TRBJ1-6 and V is TRBV18, with 8 bases lining up with TRBD1. The germline CDR1 and CDR2 sequences are KGHSH and LQKENI. The CDR3 sequence is 15 residues long. The V and J ends lost 5 bases and 11 bases, in that order; junction bases with no gene match: 11. The CDR3 sequence: CASSKDRVENPPLHF. CDR3 DNA sequence: TGTGCCAGCTCAAAGGACAGGGTCGAGAATCCACCCCTCCACTTT.

This clonotype occurred a few times. The chain employs TRBV5-6 and TRBJ2-3; 10 nucleotides align to TRBD1. J was trimmed by 5 bases and V by 4 bases; bases with no gene match: 7. The CDR3 contains 15 residues. Germline CDR1 reads SGHDT; CDR2 reads YYEEEE. The CDR3: CASSRDRGPGDTQYF. In DNA, the CDR3 is TGTGCCAGCAGCAGAGACAGGGGGCCGGGAGATACGCAGTATTTT. Combining the CDR3 with reference TRBV5-6 and TRBJ2-3 gives the whole variable domain DAGVTQSPTHLIKTRGQQVTLRCSPKSGHDTVSWYQQALGQGPQFIFQYYEEEERQRGNFPDRFSGHQFPNYSSELNVNALLLGDSALYLCASSRDRGPGDTQYFGPGTRLTVL.

This clonotype occurred a few times. CDR3 sequence reads: CATSRGQGQRNTEAFF. For the CDR3, the DNA is TGTGCCACCAGCAGAGGACAGGGACAAAGGAACACTGAAGCTTTCTTT. This sequence joins TRBV15 and TRBJ1-1; 7 nucleotides line up with TRBD1. This CDR3 contains 16 residues. Trimming at V came to 1 base and at J to 1 base, leaving 6 bases not matched to a gene. CDR1 and CDR2 from the germline V gene are LNHNV and YYDKDF (reference sequence).

Concerning this clonotype itself: Here the CDR3 omits its conserved ending phenylalanine or tryptophan, so a read error is the likely source. V gene TRBV10-3 combines with J gene TRBJ1-1, with 9 bases aligning to TRBD1. The CDR3 contains 16 residues. Germline V gene sequence: CDR1 ENHRY, CDR2 SYGVKD. The trim removed 9 bases at V and 1 base at J, leaving 12 bases unmatched. CDR3 in amino acids: CAIFSGTGTRNTEAFC. The CDR3, as DNA: TGTGCCATATTCTCCGGGACAGGGACGAGGAACACTGAAGCTTTCTGT.

This clonotype has ten or more counts. This sequence joins TRBV10-3 and TRBJ2-1; D gene unclear. CDR1 is ENHRY and CDR2 is SYGVKD in the germline V gene. Trimming removed 0 bases at V and 7 bases at J, with 7 bases between. There are 13 residues in the CDR3. The CDR3 region is CAISESEGNEQFF. CDR3 nucleotide sequence: TGTGCCATCAGTGAGTCGGAAGGGAATGAGCAGTTCTTC.

This rearrangement joins TRBV6-1 to TRBJ2-1; 14 bases line up with TRBD2. The V and J ends lost 7 bases and 6 bases, in that order; junction bases with no gene match: 8. This CDR3 contains 16 residues. Germline CDR1 and CDR2: MNHNS and SASEGT. The CDR3 coding sequence is TGTGCCAGCATCGGACTAGCGGGGGGCAAGCCCAATGAGCAGTTCTTC. The encoded protein is CASIGLAGGKPNEQFF.

With regard to this clonotype: The junction does not match germline at one end; this may be a read error. This sequence joins TRBV5-1 and TRBJ1-2, with TRBD1 identical over 7 bases. This CDR3 spans 13 amino acids. Germline V lookup: CDR1 SGHRS, CDR2 YFSETQ. CDR3 DNA sequence: TGCGCCCGCAGCTCGGGACAGATCCATGGCTACACCTTC. It encodes CARSSGQIHGYTF. Full variable domain (rest looked up from reference TRBV5-1 and TRBJ1-2): KAGVTQTPRYLIKTRGQQVTLSCSPISGHRSVSWYQQTPGQGLQFLFEYFSETQRNKGNFPGRFSGRQFSNSRSEMNVSTLELGDSALYLCARSSGQIHGYTFGSGTRLTVV.

The genes are TRBV12-3 or TRBV12-4 and TRBJ2-7; tentatively, D is TRBD2 (5 bases). The V and J ends lost 1 base and 0 bases respectively, with 13 bases between them. The CDR3 has 16 amino acids. DNA for the CDR3: TGTGCCAGCAGTTTAGTGCTGGGAGTGACCTCCTACGAGCAGTACTTC. Translated: CASSLVLGVTSYEQYF.

This clonotype was detected many times. This chain links TRBV20-1 with TRBJ1-6; possibly TRBD1 for D (5 bases). Trimming stripped 4 bases from V and 0 bases from J, with 10 bases between. Germline CDR1 and CDR2: DFQATT and SNEGSKA (reference sequence). This CDR3 has 15 amino acids. For the CDR3, the DNA is TGCAGTGCTATCCCTGGGGGCTCCTATAATTCACCCCTCCACTTT. Encoded protein: CSAIPGGSYNSPLHF.

Comment on this clonotype: A read error may be the cause here, since a much bigger clone is one base away. The DNA for the CDR3 is TGTGCCAGCAGTTACTCGCTTGGCGCGGGGGCCTACAATGAGCAGTACTTC. Protein product: CASSYSLGAGAYNEQYF. This chain links TRBV6-5 with TRBJ2-1, with D tentatively TRBD2 (7 bases). The DNA end is more similar to TRBJ2-7, so the J call may be wrong. Germline lookup yields CDR1 MNHEY and CDR2 SVGAGI. The CDR3 is 17 amino acids.

This clonotype was detected many times. This rearrangement joins TRBV15 to TRBJ2-4, with TRBD1 identical over 8 bases. V lost 3 bases, J lost 13 bases, and 14 bases stayed unmatched. Germline values: CDR1 LNHNV, CDR2 YYDKDF (reference sequence). The CDR3 spans 15 residues. The CDR3 nucleotides are TGTGCCACCAGCAGGGGATCAGGACAGGGATTGCAGCAGTACTTC. It yields the protein CATSRGSGQGLQQYF. Looking up the rest from reference TRBV15 and TRBJ2-4 gives the full variable domain: DAMVIQNPRYQVTQFGKPVTLSCSQTLNHNVMYWYQQKSSQAPKLLFHYYDKDFNNEADTPDNFQSRRPNTSFCFLDIRSPGLGDTAMYLCATSRGSGQGLQQYFGAGTRLSVL.

This clonotype was seen many times. The chain carries TRBV3-1 and TRBJ2-7; TRBD2 agrees at 9 bases. This CDR3 region has 17 residues. V lost 2 bases and J lost 1; bases outside the gene matches: 9. Germline assignment: CDR1 LGHDT and CDR2 YNNKEL (reference sequence). The CDR3 sequence: CASSQSLAGPGSYEQYF. The CDR3 coding sequence is TGTGCCAGCAGCCAATCGCTAGCGGGGCCCGGGTCCTACGAGCAGTACTTC.

The chain combines TRBV3-1 with TRBJ2-3; TRBD2 agrees at 13 bases. V trimming: 5 bases; J trimming: 5 bases; junction bases outside the gene matches: 4. Germline CDR1 and CDR2: LGHDT and YNNKEL (reference sequence). The CDR3 runs 15 residues. The CDR3, as DNA: TGTGCCAGCAGCTTCTGGACTAGCGGGGGAGATACGCAGTATTTT. This codes for CASSFWTSGGDTQYF.

Only a few counts were recorded for this clonotype. The chain recombines TRBV30 with TRBJ2-3, with 8 positions matching TRBD2. V was pared by 5 bases and J by 3 bases, with 7 bases of the junction left unmatched. The germline V gene has CDR1 GTSNPN and CDR2 SVGIG (reference sequence). CDR3 length equals 14 residues. CDR3 in DNA: TGTGCCTGGCTGACCGGGGGGGGGACAGATACGCAGTATTTT. Translating it yields CAWLTGGGTDTQYF.

In the case of this clonotype: Since the CDR3 does not end with the conserved phenylalanine or tryptophan, this likely comes from a read error. CDR3 loop: CASSLVETQYC. DNA for the CDR3: TGTGCCAGCAGCTTAGTCGAGACCCAGTACTGC. The rearrangement uses TRBV11-2 and TRBJ2-7; no definite D call. The closer fit of TRBJ2-5 to the DNA end suggests the J call may be wrong. The CDR3 consists of 11 residues. CDR1 is SGHAT, CDR2 FQNNGV, per germline.

This clonotype occurred many times. The chain uses TRBV10-3 and TRBJ2-7; 12 bases line up with TRBD1. Germline V gene lookup returns CDR1 ENHRY and CDR2 SYGVKD. This CDR3 region has 13 residues. V gave up 6 bases and J gave up 5 bases; unmatched junction bases: 2. CDR3 region: CAISRDRGHEQYF. The CDR3 DNA is TGTGCCATCAGCCGGGACAGGGGGCACGAGCAGTACTTC.

There are many counts of this clonotype. The CDR3 coding sequence is TGTGCCAGCAGCTTAGGCGCCTTCGATGGAATAAAAGAGACCCAGTACTTC. Translated: CASSLGAFDGIKETQYF. The chain couples TRBV11-2 to TRBJ2-5; D is unresolved. There are 17 residues in the CDR3. Trimming left V 1 base short and J 3 bases short, with 18 bases between. Germline V gives CDR1 SGHAT, CDR2 FQNNGV. Full variable domain (remainder filled in from reference TRBV11-2 and TRBJ2-5): EAGVAQSPRYKIIEKRQSVAFWCNPISGHATLYWYQQILGQGPKLLIQFQNNGVVDDSQLPKDRFSAERLKGVDSTLKIQPAKLEDSAVYLCASSLGAFDGIKETQYFGPGTRLLVL.

This chain uses TRBV5-4 with TRBJ2-3; D gene uncertain. The CDR3 consists of 16 residues. Germline V gene lookup returns CDR1 SGHNT and CDR2 YYREEE (reference sequence). Between the trimmed V and J ends, which lost 5 bases and 0 bases, there was a span of 16 bases. CDR3 sequence reads: CASRFGLASSTDTQYF. The CDR3 nucleotides are TGTGCCAGCAGATTTGGGCTGGCGTCTAGCACAGATACGCAGTATTTT.

With regard to this clonotype: With a much larger clone just one base away, this may be a read error. CDR3 DNA: TGTGCCAGCAGTTTACGAGGGACTAGCAGAGAGACCCAGTTCTTC. It yields the protein CASSLRGTSRETQFF. J is TRBJ2-1 and V is TRBV28; TRBD2 matches 9 bases. With V trimmed by 2 bases and J by 13 bases, 12 bases remained unmatched. The CDR3 has 15 residues. The germline CDR1 and CDR2 sequences are MDHEN and SYDVKM. Based on the CDR3 plus reference TRBV28 and TRBJ2-1, the full variable domain is DVKVTQSSRYLVKRTGEKVFLECVQDMDHENMFWYRQDPGLGLRLIYFSYDVKMKEKGDIPEGYSVSREKKERFSLILESASTNQTSMYLCASSLRGTSRETQFFGPGTRLTVL.

The rearrangement joins TRBV12-3 or TRBV12-4 to TRBJ2-1; tentatively, D is TRBD2 (5 bases). V lost 4 bases, J lost 10 bases, and 14 bases lay in between. The CDR3 sequence is 13 residues long. DNA of the CDR3: TGTGCCAGCAGTTGGGGAGCTTCCCGCGAGCAGTTCTTC. This sequence encodes CASSWGASREQFF.

This clonotype was detected a few times. The genes are TRBV4-1 and TRBJ2-4; TRBD1 matches at 12 bases. Near its end, the DNA agrees better with TRBJ2-5, so the J call may be wrong. Per germline, CDR1 MGHRA and CDR2 YSYEKL. The CDR3 sequence is 16 residues long. Written as DNA, the CDR3 is TGCGCCAGCAGCCAAGAGGGGACAGGGGGCGACGAGACCCAGTACTTC. The encoded protein is CASSQEGTGGDETQYF.

V and J are TRBV7-2 and TRBJ2-5; weak D call: TRBD2 (7 bases). The germline V gene has CDR1 SGHTA and CDR2 FQGNSA. CDR3 length equals 14 residues. V lost 3 bases, J lost 11 bases, and 19 bases lay in between. The CDR3 DNA sequence: TGTGCCAGCAGCTTGCGGGGGCCGGGAAGTGAGCAGTACTTC. Protein product: CASSLRGPGSEQYF.

There are a few counts of this clonotype. The CDR3 DNA sequence: TGTGCCAGCAGCCCGCCCGGGCAGCTTGGGGCTGAAGCTTTCTTT. This translates into CASSPPGQLGAEAFF. The chain links TRBV7-9 to TRBJ1-1; D uncertain. Germline V CDR1 and CDR2: SEHNR, FQNEAQ (reference sequence). CDR3 size: 15 residues. Trimming took off 5 bases at V and 6 bases at J, with 19 bases between the two ends. The complete variable domain, with remaining parts taken from reference TRBV7-9 and TRBJ1-1, reads DTGVSQNPRHKITKRGQNVTFRCDPISEHNRLYWYRQTLGQGPEFLTYFQNEAQLEKSRLLSDRFSAERPKGSFSTLEIQRTEQGDSAMYLCASSPPGQLGAEAFFGQGTRLTVV.

This clonotype occurred a few times. A much larger clone is a single base away; this may be a read error. The rearrangement links TRBV27 to TRBJ1-1; possible D gene TRBD1, 5 bases. Trimming left V 7 bases short and J 4 bases short, with 16 bases between. This CDR3 is built from 14 residues. CDR1 and CDR2 from the germline V gene are MNHEY and SMNVEV (reference sequence). The CDR3 nucleotides are TGTGCCAGCAATTCCCGACCGGGGGGCACTGAAGCTTTCTTT. Translating gives CASNSRPGGTEAFF.

This clonotype was seen ten or more times. CDR3 residues: CASSPMGGAAGYTF. CDR3 sequence (DNA): TGTGCCAGCAGTCCGATGGGCGGGGCTGCTGGCTACACCTTC. The gene calls are TRBV6-5 and TRBJ1-2; D possibly corresponds to TRBD1 (5 bases). Germline V gene lookup returns CDR1 MNHEY and CDR2 SVGAGI. The CDR3 has 14 residues. The germline V and J ends were trimmed by 5 bases and 7 bases, with 17 bases remaining between them.

The V and J genes are TRBV29-1 and TRBJ2-3; D uncertain. V was pared by 5 bases and J by 0 bases, with 9 bases between. This CDR3 has 13 residues. Germline loops: CDR1 SQVTM, CDR2 ANQGSEA. CDR3 sequence: CSVPASSTDTQYF. CDR3 bases: TGCAGCGTTCCAGCTTCTAGCACAGATACGCAGTATTTT.

This clonotype was seen ten or more times. This chain joins TRBV12-3 or TRBV12-4 and TRBJ1-5, with TRBD1 matching over 7 bases. The CDR3 length is 14 residues. Losses at the gene ends were 0 bases for V and 6 bases for J; bases not matched to a gene: 2. CDR3 in DNA: TGTGCCAGCAGTTTAGCACAGGGGACTCAGCCCCAGCATTTT. Translation: CASSLAQGTQPQHF.

In regard to this clonotype: This sequence may be a read error, since a much larger clone differs from it by one base. V usage is TRBV7-9 and J usage is TRBJ1-6; 7 bases are shared with TRBD1. The CDR3 has 16 residues. From germline, CDR1 is SEHNR and CDR2 FQNEAQ (reference sequence). V lost 5 bases and J lost 9; bases outside the gene matches: 13. CDR3 sequence (DNA): TGTGCCAGCAGCCGACAGGGATCCATAAACCCTTCACCCCTCCACTTT. Encoded protein: CASSRQGSINPSPLHF.